This record covers a single T cell receptor (beta chain). This record belongs to a study of blood T cell repertoires in COVID-19. V was trimmed by 4 bases and J by 6 bases, leaving 13 bases between them. Germline CDR1 MGHRA, CDR2 YSYEKL. The CDR3 extends over 14 amino acids. TCRdb's copy holds only in-frame clones and misses some; the assay was immunoSEQ multiplex PCR. The data contain 220,000 or so clones, 90% of them singletons. The origin of this receptor is a young man who had been exposed to COVID-19. Sequenced sample: PBMCs or T cells enriched from blood (not recorded which). The chain recombines TRBV4-1 with TRBJ2-1; D perhaps matches TRBD2 (5 bases). The DNA for the CDR3 is TGCGCCAGCAGCCCCCGACTACCGCGCAATGAGCAGTTCTTC. Translation gives CASSPRLPRNEQFF.